The 20 T cell receptor beta chains in this list originate from one sample, sequenced in a study of cytomegalovirus exposure and HLA in healthy donors. PCR used 60 Vbeta primers and 13 Jbeta primers. Only in-frame clones appear in the TCRdb table, and some are missing; sequencing was by immunoSEQ multiplex PCR. The sample has about 190,000 clones, over 60% seen once. The sample consisted of PBMCs. All receptors come from a woman aged 40-49 years in good health and CMV-seronegative.

The rearrangement links TRBV7-3 to TRBJ2-2; tentative D call: TRBD2 (6 bases). This CDR3 comprises 15 residues. Trimming cost V 5 bases and J 3 bases, with 13 bases left between them. Germline CDR1 reads SGHTA; CDR2 reads FQGTGA. CDR3 region: CASSRGLPYTGELFF. The DNA for the CDR3 is TGTGCCAGCAGCCGGGGACTGCCATACACCGGGGAGCTGTTTTTT. Filled out from reference TRBV7-3 and TRBJ2-2, the complete variable domain reads GAGVSQTPSNKVTEKGKYVELRCDPISGHTALYWYRQSLGQGPEFLIYFQGTGAADDSGLPNDRFFAVRPEGSVSTLKIQRTERGDSAVYLCASSRGLPYTGELFFGEGSRLTVL.

This chain uses TRBV11-3 with TRBJ1-1; D call uncertain. This CDR3 is 13 amino acids long. The V and J ends lost 5 bases and 1 base respectively, with 8 bases between them. Germline lookup yields CDR1 SGHNT and CDR2 YENEEA. The CDR3 sequence: CASSPQKNTEAFF. Here the CDR3 DNA reads TGTGCCAGCAGCCCACAGAAGAACACTGAAGCTTTCTTT.

The rearrangement uses TRBV5-4 and TRBJ1-1; the D gene is possibly TRBD1 (5 bases). The V end was cut by 2 bases, the J end by 7 bases, with 9 bases between. This CDR3 region has 12 residues. CDR1 is SGHNT and CDR2 is YYREEE in the germline V gene (reference sequence). The CDR3 reads CASSFTGGEAFF. The CDR3 nucleotides are TGTGCCAGCAGCTTTACGGGGGGTGAAGCTTTCTTT.

The chain employs TRBV2 and TRBJ2-1; perhaps TRBD1 as D (6 bases). The CDR3 is 15 amino acids. Looked up from germline, CDR1 is SNHLY and CDR2 is FYNNEI. The V end was cut by 8 bases, the J end by 5 bases, with 19 bases between. The CDR3 bases are TGTGCCAGCGAGCCTAGGGGGAGTGGCCACAATGAGCAGTTCTTC. This codes for CASEPRGSGHNEQFF.

V usage is TRBV7-3 and J usage is TRBJ1-1; 7 positions agree with TRBD1. The CDR3 has 15 amino acids. The J segment lost 2 bases and the V segment lost 5 bases, leaving 8 bases of the junction unmatched. Germline CDR1 reads SGHTA; CDR2 reads FQGTGA. This CDR3 reads CASSLSGTANTEAFF. The CDR3 DNA sequence: TGTGCCAGCAGCCTATCCGGGACAGCCAACACTGAAGCTTTCTTT.

The chain employs TRBV27 and TRBJ1-2; D gene ambiguous. Between the trimmed V and J ends, which lost 6 bases and 4 bases, there was a span of 6 bases. There are 11 residues in the CDR3. Germline CDR1 is MNHEY and CDR2 is SMNVEV (reference sequence). The CDR3 nucleotides are TGTGCCAGCAGCGCAGGCTATGGCTACACCTTC. It codes for CASSAGYGYTF.

The chain links TRBV9 to TRBJ2-1, with TRBD2 as a possible D gene (6 bases). The V gene's germline CDR1 is SGDLS and CDR2 YYNGEE. The CDR3 runs 16 residues. V lost 3 bases and J lost 0, with 13 bases in between. CDR3 in DNA: TGTGCCAGCAGCGGCCAGCTAGCGAGCTCCTACAATGAGCAGTTCTTC. Translating it yields CASSGQLASSYNEQFF.

This clone appeared once. The genes are TRBV25-1 and TRBJ2-1; the match to TRBD1 covers 7 bases. With V trimmed by 4 bases and J by 2 bases, 5 bases remained unmatched. This CDR3 spans 15 amino acids. Germline CDR1 is MGHDK and CDR2 is SYGVNS. The CDR3 loop is CASSGPQGTYNEQFF. The CDR3 DNA is TGTGCCAGCAGTGGCCCACAGGGGACCTACAATGAGCAGTTCTTC.

This chain links TRBV5-4 with TRBJ1-5, with 10 bases fitting TRBD1. V shed 4 bases and J 1 base; nucleotides not matched to a gene: 2. Germline CDR1 SGHNT, CDR2 YYREEE (reference sequence). This CDR3 has 15 amino acids. CDR3 in DNA: TGTGCCAGCAGCGTGGGACAGGGGAGCAATCAGCCCCAGCATTTT. Translation gives CASSVGQGSNQPQHF.

This clone was detected only once. The rearrangement joins TRBV7-9 to TRBJ2-1; 7 nucleotides line up with TRBD2. Trimming took 3 bases from V and 4 from J; bases not matched to a gene: 3. Per the germline V gene, CDR1 is SEHNR and CDR2 is FQNEAQ (reference sequence). The CDR3 is made up of 14 amino acids. The CDR3 DNA follows: TGTGCCAGCAGCTTGGGTAGCGGGTACAATGAGCAGTTCTTC. Protein product: CASSLGSGYNEQFF.

V gene TRBV18 combines with J gene TRBJ2-7; TRBD2 is a possible D gene (5 bases). This CDR3 region has 16 residues. Germline CDR1 KGHSH, CDR2 LQKENI. V lost 4 bases and J 4 bases, leaving 20 bases between the germline ends. CDR3 nucleotide sequence: TGTGCCAGCTCACTACGGGCAAGCGGCCGGTCTTACGAGCAGTACGTC. Amino acids: CASSLRASGRSYEQYV.

This clone has more than one count but fewer than ten. The chain combines TRBV10-3 with TRBJ2-1, with 9 bases that match TRBD2. CDR1 is ENHRY, CDR2 SYGVKD, per germline. V lost 6 bases and J lost 7; bases outside the gene matches: 10. There are 15 residues in the CDR3. CDR3 in DNA: TGTGCCATCAGCCCAACGGCTAGCGGGGAAAATGAGCAGTTCTTC. It specifies CAISPTASGENEQFF.

This clone was counted once. The chain couples TRBV27 to TRBJ2-1; 7 bases align to TRBD1. The V gene end was trimmed by 2 bases and the J gene end by 7 bases; junction bases not matched to a gene: 14. The CDR3 covers 17 residues. Germline V lookup: CDR1 MNHEY, CDR2 SMNVEV (reference sequence). The CDR3 loop reads CASSLPPDRYVGNEQFF. The CDR3 nucleotides are TGTGCCAGCAGTTTACCCCCGGACAGGTATGTCGGAAATGAGCAGTTCTTC.

The chain employs TRBV7-2 and TRBJ2-2, with D possibly matching TRBD2 (5 bases). Germline loops: CDR1 SGHTA, CDR2 FQGNSA. Deletions cut 1 base from V and 5 bases from J, with 14 bases between. The length of the CDR3 is 16 residues. The CDR3: CASSLGGRGGTGELFF. The CDR3 DNA reads as TGTGCCAGCAGCTTAGGAGGTCGCGGCGGGACCGGGGAGCTGTTTTTT.

This clone was seen only once. The gene calls are TRBV5-4 and TRBJ2-5; weak D call: TRBD2 (5 bases). The CDR3 is 15 amino acids. CDR1 and CDR2 from the germline V gene are SGHNT and YYREEE (reference sequence). V shed 0 bases and J shed 4 bases, with 13 bases lying between them. CDR3 bases: TGTGCCAGCAGCTTGGTAAGCGGTTTCGGAGAGACCCAGTACTTC. Its translation: CASSLVSGFGETQYF.

This clone turned up a few times. The V and J genes are TRBV7-9 and TRBJ1-1; 7 bases line up with TRBD1. The CDR3 has 18 residues. CDR1 SEHNR and CDR2 FQNEAQ come from the germline V gene (reference sequence). The J segment lost 0 bases and the V segment lost 5 bases, leaving 15 bases of the junction unmatched. This chain's CDR3 is CASSPGRLTGTMNTEAFF. Written as DNA, the CDR3 is TGTGCCAGCAGCCCGGGGAGATTGACAGGGACAATGAACACTGAAGCTTTCTTT.

The V gene is TRBV7-9, the J gene TRBJ2-1; 12 bases are shared with TRBD2. CDR1 and CDR2 (germline): SEHNR, FQNEAQ (reference sequence). V dropped 5 bases and J dropped 1; count of bases not matched to a gene: 12. This CDR3 spans 19 amino acids. The CDR3 DNA reads as TGTGCCAGCAGCGGTAGACTAGCGGGAGTTCTTTGGTCCTACAATGAGCAGTTCTTC. Translated, it gives CASSGRLAGVLWSYNEQFF.

This chain connects TRBV20-1 to TRBJ1-1; D gene uncertain. The germline V gene has CDR1 DFQATT and CDR2 SNEGSKA (reference sequence). Between the trimmed V and J ends, which lost 3 bases and 10 bases, there was a span of 12 bases. The CDR3 is made up of 11 amino acids. Here the CDR3 reads CSASYTTTAFF. CDR3 bases: TGCAGTGCTAGTTATACTACGACAGCTTTCTTT.

V and J are TRBV6-4 and TRBJ1-5, with D unresolved. The V end was cut by 8 bases, the J end by 0 bases, with 14 bases between. Germline CDR1 MRHNA, CDR2 SNTAGT. The CDR3 length is 15 residues. CDR3 protein: CASGKREGSNQPQHF. The CDR3 DNA reads as TGTGCCAGCGGGAAGAGGGAGGGTAGCAATCAGCCCCAGCATTTT.

V is TRBV16 and J is TRBJ2-3; 8 nucleotides line up with TRBD2. CDR1 is KGHSY, CDR2 FQNENV, per germline. There are 15 residues in the CDR3. The V segment lost 2 bases and the J segment 1 base; nucleotides outside the gene matches: 2. The CDR3 loop reads CASSQRREGTDTQYF. CDR3 nucleotides: TGTGCCAGCAGCCAACGGCGGGAGGGCACAGATACGCAGTATTTT.